This TCR beta chain comes out of a study of blood T cell repertoires in COVID-19. Study details: The origin of the acute and convalescent COVID-19 samples was the United States, Italy and Spain. Sources were T cells, B-cell-depleted T cells, or PBMCs; the material itself was cDNA or gDNA.

Sequencing was performed with immunoSEQ multiplex PCR; in TCRdb, only in-frame clones are kept and a portion is missing. This table holds roughly 300,000 clones, around 84% found once. The V gene end was trimmed by 8 bases and the J gene end by 5 bases; junction bases not matched to a gene: 5. The length of the CDR3 is 12 residues. Germline CDR1 MNHEY, CDR2 SVGAGI. Those who participated ranged in age from roughly 18 to 90 years and resided in about two dozen US areas. In assigning cohorts, the study relied on participant-reported clinical history. The receptor was isolated from a woman between 50 and 59 years old who had recovered from COVID-19. Sequenced input: PBMCs or T cells enriched from blood (not recorded which). This chain connects TRBV6-5 to TRBJ2-5, with 7 bases that match TRBD2. CDR3 loop: CASWTGGETQYF. The CDR3 region has the DNA TGTGCCAGCTGGACCGGGGGGGAGACCCAGTACTTC.